The entry that follows covers one TCR beta chain sequence. What it binds is unknown. The entry originates in a study of shared clonotypes between healthy human individuals. Study-wide results and caveats: With several donors compared, about 5.2% of naive CD4 clonotypes were shared.

Profiling relied on immunoSEQ multiplex PCR, and the TCRdb table lists in-frame clones only, not all of them. The repertoire consists of more than 2 million clones, with approximately 92% occurring once and the leading ten covering over 1.5%. CD8 cells classed as naive were CD45RO-negative and positively selected for CCR7, excluding terminally differentiated effector memory CD45RA+ cells. This clonotype originated in a young man in good health. Some clones in this sample may be carry-over from other donors' samples. What was sequenced was naive CD8+ T cells from PBMCs.

The chain's CDR3 is CASSFEAGGDTDTQYF. For the CDR3, the DNA is TGTGCCAGCAGTTTTGAGGCGGGAGGTGACACAGATACGCAGTATTTT. The chain carries TRBV28 and TRBJ2-3; 8 bases match TRBD2. This CDR3 spans 16 amino acids. V was clipped by 3 bases and J by 2 bases; unmatched bases: 7. The germline gives CDR1 MDHEN, CDR2 SYDVKM. The entire variable domain, with the rest obtained from reference TRBV28 and TRBJ2-3, is as follows: DVKVTQSSRYLVKRTGEKVFLECVQDMDHENMFWYRQDPGLGLRLIYFSYDVKMKEKGDIPEGYSVSREKKERFSLILESASTNQTSMYLCASSFEAGGDTDTQYFGPGTRLTVL.